A selection of T cell receptor beta chains follows, all from one sample in a study of cytomegalovirus exposure and HLA in healthy donors. Sequencing was performed with immunoSEQ multiplex PCR; in TCRdb, only in-frame clones are kept and a portion is missing. The sample yields about 100,000 clones, 65% to 75% seen once. The sample consisted of PBMCs. These receptors came from a woman between 18 and 30 years old in good health and CMV-seropositive. Both conserved end residues are trimmed from each CDR3. D genes are given only for firm matches.

cdr3_aa: ASSLETGISYEQY
j_call: TRBJ2-7
d_call: TRBD1
v_call: TRBV5-6

cdr3_aa: ATSRAQGANTIY
j_call: TRBJ1-3
d_call: TRBD1
v_call: TRBV15

cdr3_aa: ATRVGLYEQY
j_call: TRBJ2-7
d_call: -
v_call: TRBV2

cdr3_aa: ASSITGLAYEQY
j_call: TRBJ2-7
d_call: -
v_call: TRBV27

cdr3_aa: ASSITGTRDAPV
j_call: TRBJ2-1
d_call: TRBD2
v_call: TRBV27

cdr3_aa: ATSSGEVDGYT
j_call: TRBJ1-2
d_call: -
v_call: TRBV15

cdr3_aa: ASSNGLARPPTDTQY
j_call: TRBJ2-3
d_call: TRBD2
v_call: TRBV7-2

cdr3_aa: ASSLPSGSSYEQY
j_call: TRBJ2-7
d_call: TRBD2
v_call: TRBV7-6

cdr3_aa: ASGQGQGFGKLF
j_call: TRBJ1-4
d_call: TRBD1
v_call: TRBV19

cdr3_aa: SVEDGTGGNQPQH
j_call: TRBJ1-5
d_call: TRBD1
v_call: TRBV29-1

cdr3_aa: ASSTRDSLNTEAF
j_call: TRBJ1-1
d_call: TRBD1
v_call: TRBV28

cdr3_aa: SVDSTGTGSNTEAF
j_call: TRBJ1-1
d_call: TRBD1
v_call: TRBV29-1

cdr3_aa: ASSLGPGQGMETQY
j_call: TRBJ2-5
d_call: TRBD1
v_call: TRBV5-1

cdr3_aa: ASSLTRQSTEAF
j_call: TRBJ1-1
d_call: -
v_call: TRBV7-8

cdr3_aa: ASSSGTGLRYEQY
j_call: TRBJ2-7
d_call: TRBD1
v_call: TRBV28

cdr3_aa: ASSPRVSGYNEQF
j_call: TRBJ2-1
d_call: TRBD2
v_call: TRBV28

cdr3_aa: ASSSTGGTSNQPQH
j_call: TRBJ1-5
d_call: TRBD1
v_call: TRBV5-5

cdr3_aa: ASSTQDSYTEAF
j_call: TRBJ1-1
d_call: -
v_call: TRBV6-1

cdr3_aa: ASSDGTGPPYEQY
j_call: TRBJ2-7
d_call: TRBD1
v_call: TRBV6-1

cdr3_aa: ASNRAGNTGELF
j_call: TRBJ2-2
d_call: -
v_call: TRBV19

cdr3_aa: AISRDFTDTQY
j_call: TRBJ2-3
d_call: -
v_call: TRBV10-3

cdr3_aa: ASSSPGTSGSDEQF
j_call: TRBJ2-1
d_call: TRBD2
v_call: TRBV19

cdr3_aa: ASSLGLDSVSEQY
j_call: TRBJ2-7
d_call: TRBD2
v_call: TRBV6-5

cdr3_aa: ASSLESHGGTQY
j_call: TRBJ2-5
d_call: -
v_call: TRBV11-2

cdr3_aa: ASSLGGDTEAF
j_call: TRBJ1-1
d_call: -
v_call: TRBV5-8

cdr3_aa: ASSSPAGQGARGYT
j_call: TRBJ1-2
d_call: TRBD1
v_call: TRBV11-1

cdr3_aa: SVSPGTDRGETQY
j_call: TRBJ2-5
d_call: -
v_call: TRBV29-1

cdr3_aa: ASSEGTGGSNQPQH
j_call: TRBJ1-5
d_call: TRBD1
v_call: TRBV9

cdr3_aa: ASSLVLAGGGEQF
j_call: TRBJ2-1
d_call: TRBD2
v_call: TRBV5-1

cdr3_aa: AIRQGLNTEAF
j_call: TRBJ1-1
d_call: -
v_call: TRBV10-3

cdr3_aa: ASSPWTGEETQY
j_call: TRBJ2-5
d_call: TRBD1
v_call: TRBV18

cdr3_aa: ASSQAGGDNEQY
j_call: TRBJ2-7
d_call: -
v_call: TRBV4-3

cdr3_aa: AWRQAGGPVGELF
j_call: TRBJ2-2
d_call: TRBD2
v_call: TRBV30

cdr3_aa: ASSQIWSTHEQY
j_call: TRBJ2-7
d_call: -
v_call: TRBV4-1

cdr3_aa: ASRLAPPTGGSGYT
j_call: TRBJ1-2
d_call: -
v_call: TRBV12-2

cdr3_aa: ASSPGRTSGGGADTQY
j_call: TRBJ2-3
d_call: TRBD2
v_call: TRBV11-3

cdr3_aa: ASSRDSNTEAF
j_call: TRBJ1-1
d_call: TRBD1
v_call: TRBV2

cdr3_aa: AIGGAKEETQY
j_call: TRBJ2-5
d_call: -
v_call: TRBV10-3

cdr3_aa: ATPPPGTRASDEQF
j_call: TRBJ2-1
d_call: TRBD2
v_call: TRBV19

cdr3_aa: ASNAGLQGYT
j_call: TRBJ1-2
d_call: -
v_call: TRBV19

cdr3_aa: ASSNRDRASYEQY
j_call: TRBJ2-7
d_call: -
v_call: TRBV21-1

cdr3_aa: ASSRRQVKPGYT
j_call: TRBJ1-2
d_call: -
v_call: TRBV13

cdr3_aa: ASSTGQGDSYEQY
j_call: TRBJ2-7
d_call: TRBD1
v_call: TRBV5-1

cdr3_aa: ASSAYQTGPYEQY
j_call: TRBJ2-7
d_call: TRBD1
v_call: TRBV7-2

cdr3_aa: ASNSGAGNTEAF
j_call: TRBJ1-1
d_call: -
v_call: TRBV5-1

cdr3_aa: ASSLNPSSYNEQF
j_call: TRBJ2-1
d_call: -
v_call: TRBV27

cdr3_aa: ASSQTSGSYNEQF
j_call: TRBJ2-1
d_call: TRBD2
v_call: TRBV7-2

cdr3_aa: ASSLHSNYGYT
j_call: TRBJ1-2
d_call: -
v_call: TRBV7-3

cdr3_aa: ASSHLQGVNTEAF
j_call: TRBJ1-1
d_call: -
v_call: TRBV14

cdr3_aa: ASSPQEGVVNEQF
j_call: TRBJ2-1
d_call: -
v_call: TRBV7-9

cdr3_aa: ASSVQQDYSNQPQH
j_call: TRBJ1-5
d_call: -
v_call: TRBV19

cdr3_aa: ASRVSAGAYEQY
j_call: TRBJ2-7
d_call: TRBD2
v_call: TRBV2